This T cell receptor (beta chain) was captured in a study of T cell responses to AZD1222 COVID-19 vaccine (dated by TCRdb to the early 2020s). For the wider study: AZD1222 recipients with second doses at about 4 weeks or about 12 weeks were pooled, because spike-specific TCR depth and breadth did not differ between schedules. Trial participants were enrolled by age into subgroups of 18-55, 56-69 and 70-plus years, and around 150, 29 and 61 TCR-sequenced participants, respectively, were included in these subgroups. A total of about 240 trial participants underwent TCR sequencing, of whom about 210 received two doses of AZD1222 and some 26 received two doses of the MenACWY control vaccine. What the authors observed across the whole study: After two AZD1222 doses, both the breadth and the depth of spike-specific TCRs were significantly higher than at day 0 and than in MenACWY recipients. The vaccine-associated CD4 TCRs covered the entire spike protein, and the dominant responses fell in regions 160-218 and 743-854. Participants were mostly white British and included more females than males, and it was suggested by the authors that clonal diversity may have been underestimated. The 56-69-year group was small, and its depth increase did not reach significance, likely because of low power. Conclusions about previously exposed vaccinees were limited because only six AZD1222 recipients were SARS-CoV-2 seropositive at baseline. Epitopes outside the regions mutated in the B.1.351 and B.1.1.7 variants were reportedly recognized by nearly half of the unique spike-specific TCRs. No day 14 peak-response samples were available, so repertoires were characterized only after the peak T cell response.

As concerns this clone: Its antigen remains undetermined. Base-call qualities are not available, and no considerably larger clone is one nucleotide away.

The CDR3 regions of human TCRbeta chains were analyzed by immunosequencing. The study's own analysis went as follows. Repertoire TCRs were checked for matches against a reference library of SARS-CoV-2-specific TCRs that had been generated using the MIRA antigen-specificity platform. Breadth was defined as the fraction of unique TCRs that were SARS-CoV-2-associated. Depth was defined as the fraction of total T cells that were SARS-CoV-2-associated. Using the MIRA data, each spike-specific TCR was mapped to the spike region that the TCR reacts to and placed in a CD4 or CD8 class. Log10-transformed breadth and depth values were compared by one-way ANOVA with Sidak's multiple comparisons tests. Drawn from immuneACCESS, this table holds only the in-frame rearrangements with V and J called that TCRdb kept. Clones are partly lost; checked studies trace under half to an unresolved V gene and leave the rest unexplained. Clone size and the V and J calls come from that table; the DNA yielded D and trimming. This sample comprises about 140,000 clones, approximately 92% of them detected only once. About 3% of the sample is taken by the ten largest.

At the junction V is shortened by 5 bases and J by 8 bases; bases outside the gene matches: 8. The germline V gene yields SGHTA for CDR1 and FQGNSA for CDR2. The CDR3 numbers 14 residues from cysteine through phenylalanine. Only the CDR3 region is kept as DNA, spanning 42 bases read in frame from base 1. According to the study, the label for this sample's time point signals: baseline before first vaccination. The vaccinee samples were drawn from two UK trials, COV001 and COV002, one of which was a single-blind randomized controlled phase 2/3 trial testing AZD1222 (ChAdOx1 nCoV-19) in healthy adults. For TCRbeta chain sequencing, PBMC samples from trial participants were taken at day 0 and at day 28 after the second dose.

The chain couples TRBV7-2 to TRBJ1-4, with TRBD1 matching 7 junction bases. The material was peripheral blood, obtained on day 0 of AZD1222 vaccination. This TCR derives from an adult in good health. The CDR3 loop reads CASSLGGLREKLFF. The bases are TGTGCCAGCAGCCTAGGGGGCCTCAGGGAAAAACTGTTTTTT.